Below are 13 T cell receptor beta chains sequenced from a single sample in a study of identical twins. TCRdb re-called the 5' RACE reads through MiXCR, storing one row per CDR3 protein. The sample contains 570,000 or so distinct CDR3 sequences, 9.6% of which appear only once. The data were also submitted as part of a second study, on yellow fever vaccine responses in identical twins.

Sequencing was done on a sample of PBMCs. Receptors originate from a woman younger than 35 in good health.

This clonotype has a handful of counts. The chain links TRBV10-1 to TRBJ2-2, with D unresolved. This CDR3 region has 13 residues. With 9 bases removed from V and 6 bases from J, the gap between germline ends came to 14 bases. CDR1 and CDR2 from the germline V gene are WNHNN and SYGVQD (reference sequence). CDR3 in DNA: TGCGCCAGGGGCGCGGCGGACGCCGGGGAGCTGTTTTTT. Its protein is CARGAADAGELFF.

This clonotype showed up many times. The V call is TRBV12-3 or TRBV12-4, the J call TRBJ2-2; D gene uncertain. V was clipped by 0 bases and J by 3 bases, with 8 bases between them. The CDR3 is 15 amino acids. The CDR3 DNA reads TGTGCCAGCAGTTTAGCGCTAAGACACACCGGGGAGCTGTTTTTT. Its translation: CASSLALRHTGELFF.

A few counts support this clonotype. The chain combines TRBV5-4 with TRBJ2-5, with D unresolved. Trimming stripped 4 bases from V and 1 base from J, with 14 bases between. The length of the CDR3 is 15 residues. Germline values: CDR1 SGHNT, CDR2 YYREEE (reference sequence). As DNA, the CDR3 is TGTGCCAGCAGCACCCTGTGGGGTTTCCAAGAGACCCAGTACTTC. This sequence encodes CASSTLWGFQETQYF.

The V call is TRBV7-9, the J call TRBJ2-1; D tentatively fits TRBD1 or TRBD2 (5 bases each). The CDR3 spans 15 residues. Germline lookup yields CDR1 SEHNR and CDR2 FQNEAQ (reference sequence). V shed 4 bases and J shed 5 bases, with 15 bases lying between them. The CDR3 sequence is CASSSPGTVNNEQFF. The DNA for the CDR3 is TGTGCCAGCAGCTCCCCCGGGACGGTCAACAATGAGCAGTTCTTC.

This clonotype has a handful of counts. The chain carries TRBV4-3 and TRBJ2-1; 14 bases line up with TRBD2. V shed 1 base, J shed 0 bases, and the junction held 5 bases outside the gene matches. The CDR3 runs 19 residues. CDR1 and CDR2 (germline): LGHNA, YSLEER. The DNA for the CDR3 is TGCGCCAGCAGCCAAGGGTTGACTAGCGGGAGGGGCTCCTACAATGAGCAGTTCTTC. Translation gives CASSQGLTSGRGSYNEQFF.

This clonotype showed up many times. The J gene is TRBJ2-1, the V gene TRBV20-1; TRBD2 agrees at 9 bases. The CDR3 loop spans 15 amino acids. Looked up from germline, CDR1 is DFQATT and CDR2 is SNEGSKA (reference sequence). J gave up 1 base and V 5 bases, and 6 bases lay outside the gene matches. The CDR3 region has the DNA TGCAGTGCTCCGCGGGGGGGACAGTCCTACAATGAGCAGTTCTTC. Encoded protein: CSAPRGGQSYNEQFF.

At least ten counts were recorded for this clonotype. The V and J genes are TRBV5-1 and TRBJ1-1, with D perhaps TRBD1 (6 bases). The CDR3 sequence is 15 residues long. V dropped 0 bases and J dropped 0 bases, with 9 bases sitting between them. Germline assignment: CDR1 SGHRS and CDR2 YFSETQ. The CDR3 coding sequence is TGCGCCAGCAGCTTGGGGGCAGGGGTGAACACTGAAGCTTTCTTT. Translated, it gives CASSLGAGVNTEAFF.

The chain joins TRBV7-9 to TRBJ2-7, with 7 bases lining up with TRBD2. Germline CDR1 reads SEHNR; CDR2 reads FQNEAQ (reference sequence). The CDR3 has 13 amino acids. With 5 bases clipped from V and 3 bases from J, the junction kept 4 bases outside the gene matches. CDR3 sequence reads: CASSPSGDYEQYF. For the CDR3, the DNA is TGTGCCAGCAGCCCTAGCGGCGACTACGAGCAGTACTTC.

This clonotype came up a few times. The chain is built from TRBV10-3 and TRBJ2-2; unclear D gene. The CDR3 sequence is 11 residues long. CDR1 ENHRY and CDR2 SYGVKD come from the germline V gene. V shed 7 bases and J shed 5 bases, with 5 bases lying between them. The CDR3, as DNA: TGTGCCATCAAAGGGACCGGGGAGCTGTTTTTT. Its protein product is CAIKGTGELFF.

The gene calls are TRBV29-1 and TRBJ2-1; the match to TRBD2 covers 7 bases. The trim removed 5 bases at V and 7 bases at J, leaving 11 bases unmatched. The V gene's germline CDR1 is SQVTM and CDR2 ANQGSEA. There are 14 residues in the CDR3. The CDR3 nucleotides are TGCAGCGTTTTGTCGGGAGCGGGACGTAATGAGCAGTTCTTC. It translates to CSVLSGAGRNEQFF.

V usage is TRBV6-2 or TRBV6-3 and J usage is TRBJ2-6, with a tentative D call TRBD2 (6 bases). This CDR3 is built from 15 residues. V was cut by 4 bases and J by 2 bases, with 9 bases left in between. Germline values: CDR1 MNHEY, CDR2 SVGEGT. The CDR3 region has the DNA TGTGCCAGCAGTTCCCGACTAGCTGGGGCCAACGTCCTGACTTTC. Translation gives CASSSRLAGANVLTF.

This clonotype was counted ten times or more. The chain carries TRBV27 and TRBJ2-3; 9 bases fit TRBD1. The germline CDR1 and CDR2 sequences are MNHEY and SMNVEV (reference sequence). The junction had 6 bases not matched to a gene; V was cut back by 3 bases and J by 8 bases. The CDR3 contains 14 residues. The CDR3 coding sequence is TGTGCCAGCAGTTTCCAACAGGGGGCTGGTACGCAGTATTTT. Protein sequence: CASSFQQGAGTQYF.

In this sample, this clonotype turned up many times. The CDR3: CASSLRDTKYYEQYF. The CDR3 coding sequence is TGTGCCAGCAGCTTACGAGACACCAAGTACTACGAGCAGTACTTC. The V and J genes are TRBV7-2 and TRBJ2-7, with no clear D. Germline V gene data show CDR1 as SGHTA and CDR2 as FQGNSA. With 2 bases removed from V and 3 bases from J, the gap between germline ends came to 14 bases. The CDR3 extends over 15 amino acids.